There are a few counts of the clone carrying this T cell receptor (beta chain). A single base separates this from a much larger clone, so it may be a read error. This record belongs to a study of lung T cells in sarcoidosis with Löfgren's syndrome. The germline CDR1 and CDR2 sequences are MNHNS and SASEGT. CDR3 length equals 16 residues. V was cut by 2 bases and J by 0 bases, with 11 bases left in between. Using its own MiXCR run on the reads, TCRdb lists one record per CDR3 protein. The data hold some 65,000 distinct CDR3 sequences, with approximately 21% observed a single time. Material for sequencing was CD4+ T cells from PBMCs. This TCR came from a human donor with sarcoidosis (Löfgren's syndrome or another form), or a control subject (not recorded which). This chain connects TRBV6-1 to TRBJ1-3, with D maybe TRBD1 (5 bases). In DNA, the CDR3 is TGTGCCAGCAGTGAACGGGGCCCCGACTCTGGAAACACCATATATTTT. Protein product: CASSERGPDSGNTIYF.